This record covers a single T cell receptor beta chain. As processed by the authors: The assay estimated nucleated cells by amplifying reference gene primers. Repertoires were generated with immunoSEQ multiplex PCR, while TCRdb's copy carries only in-frame clones and drops some. The D gene and trimming were derived from the DNA, and the V and J assignments and clone size from that table. The sample lists roughly 180,000 clones, about four fifths occurring once. Seattle patients were enrolled during active infection and followed longitudinally. The sample belongs to a study of blood T cell repertoires in COVID-19. Study-level background: Sites in the United States, Italy and Spain provided acute and convalescent COVID-19 samples. Nucleic acid was either cDNA or gDNA, and it came from T cells, B-cell-depleted T cells, or PBMCs.

Germline-derived CDR1 and CDR2 are DFQATT and SNEGSKA (reference sequence). The CDR3 loop spans 15 amino acids. The V and J ends lost 3 bases and 5 bases, in that order; junction bases with no gene match: 10. The chain has TRBV20-1 and TRBJ2-5; TRBD2 agrees at 9 bases. Sequenced input: peripheral blood. The clonotype was recovered from a woman in her sixties with COVID-19, enrolled during active disease. The CDR3 DNA reads as TGCAGTGCTAGTCTGGTAGCGGGAGCGGCGGAGACCCAGTACTTC. Translated, it gives CSASLVAGAAETQYF.